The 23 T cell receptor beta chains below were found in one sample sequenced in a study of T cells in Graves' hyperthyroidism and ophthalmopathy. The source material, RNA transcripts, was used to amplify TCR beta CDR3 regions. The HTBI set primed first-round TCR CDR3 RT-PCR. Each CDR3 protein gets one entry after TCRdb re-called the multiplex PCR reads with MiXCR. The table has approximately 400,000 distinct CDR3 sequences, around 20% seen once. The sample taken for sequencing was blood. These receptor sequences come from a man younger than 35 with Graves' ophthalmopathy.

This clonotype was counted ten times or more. CDR3 loop: CATSASLSVGQINYNEQFF. CDR3 nucleotides: TGTGCCACCAGCGCGAGTTTGAGCGTTGGACAGATCAATTACAATGAGCAGTTCTTC. V usage is TRBV15 and J usage is TRBJ2-1, with D possibly being TRBD1 (6 bases). CDR1 and CDR2 from the germline V gene are LNHNV and YYDKDF (reference sequence). The CDR3 is 19 residues long. V lost 5 bases to trimming and J lost 4 bases, with 27 bases between them. Full variable domain (outside the CDR3, taken from reference TRBV15 and TRBJ2-1): DAMVIQNPRYQVTQFGKPVTLSCSQTLNHNVMYWYQQKSSQAPKLLFHYYDKDFNNEADTPDNFQSRRPNTSFCFLDIRSPGLGDTAMYLCATSASLSVGQINYNEQFFGPGTRLTVL.

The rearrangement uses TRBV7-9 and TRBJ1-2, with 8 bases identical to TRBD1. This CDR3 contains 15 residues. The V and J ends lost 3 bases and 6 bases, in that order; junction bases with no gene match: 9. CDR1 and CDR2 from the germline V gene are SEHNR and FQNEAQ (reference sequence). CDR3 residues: CASSFEDRAFNGYTF. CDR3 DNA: TGTGCCAGCAGCTTCGAGGACAGGGCTTTCAATGGCTACACCTTC.

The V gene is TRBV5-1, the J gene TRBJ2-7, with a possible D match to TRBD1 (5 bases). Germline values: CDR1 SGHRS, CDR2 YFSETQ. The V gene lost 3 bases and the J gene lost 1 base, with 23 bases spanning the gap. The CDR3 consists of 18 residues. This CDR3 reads CASSSPPRPGLRSYEQYF. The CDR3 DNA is TGCGCCAGCAGCTCGCCCCCAAGGCCAGGGCTCCGATCCTACGAGCAGTACTTC. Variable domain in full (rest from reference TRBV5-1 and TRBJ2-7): KAGVTQTPRYLIKTRGQQVTLSCSPISGHRSVSWYQQTPGQGLQFLFEYFSETQRNKGNFPGRFSGRQFSNSRSEMNVSTLELGDSALYLCASSSPPRPGLRSYEQYFGPGTRLTVT.

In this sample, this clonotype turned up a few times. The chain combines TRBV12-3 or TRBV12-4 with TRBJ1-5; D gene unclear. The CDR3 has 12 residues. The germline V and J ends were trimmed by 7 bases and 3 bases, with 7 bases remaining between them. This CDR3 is CASNRHNQPQHF. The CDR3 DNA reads TGTGCCAGCAATAGGCACAATCAGCCCCAGCATTTT.

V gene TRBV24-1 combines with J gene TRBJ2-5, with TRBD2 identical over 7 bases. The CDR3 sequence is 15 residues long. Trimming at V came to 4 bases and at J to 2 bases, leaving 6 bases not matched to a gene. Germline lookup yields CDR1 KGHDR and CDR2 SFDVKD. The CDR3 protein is CATSDQLATQETQYF. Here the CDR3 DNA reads TGTGCCACCAGTGACCAACTAGCGACTCAAGAGACCCAGTACTTC.

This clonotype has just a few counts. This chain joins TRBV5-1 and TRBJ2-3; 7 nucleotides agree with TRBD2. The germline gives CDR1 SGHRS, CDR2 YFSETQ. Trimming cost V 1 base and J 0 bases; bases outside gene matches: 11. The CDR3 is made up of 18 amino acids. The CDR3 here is CASSLSRGGPASTDTQYF. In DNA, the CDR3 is TGCGCCAGCAGCTTGTCCCGCGGGGGACCCGCTAGCACAGATACGCAGTATTTT.

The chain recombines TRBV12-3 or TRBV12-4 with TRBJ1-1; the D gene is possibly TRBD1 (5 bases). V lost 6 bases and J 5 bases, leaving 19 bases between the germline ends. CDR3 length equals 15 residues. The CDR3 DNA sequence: TGTGCCAGCAGCCCCCCAGGGTTTGAGGGGACTGAAGCTTTCTTT. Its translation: CASSPPGFEGTEAFF.

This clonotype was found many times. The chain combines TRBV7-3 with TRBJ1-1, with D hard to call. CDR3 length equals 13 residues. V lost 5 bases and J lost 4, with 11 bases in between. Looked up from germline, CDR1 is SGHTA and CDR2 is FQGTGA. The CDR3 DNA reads TGTGCCAGCAGCGAGTCCACGGCCACTGAAGCTTTCTTT. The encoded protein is CASSESTATEAFF. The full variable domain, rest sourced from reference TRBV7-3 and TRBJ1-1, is GAGVSQTPSNKVTEKGKYVELRCDPISGHTALYWYRQSLGQGPEFLIYFQGTGAADDSGLPNDRFFAVRPEGSVSTLKIQRTERGDSAVYLCASSESTATEAFFGQGTRLTVV.

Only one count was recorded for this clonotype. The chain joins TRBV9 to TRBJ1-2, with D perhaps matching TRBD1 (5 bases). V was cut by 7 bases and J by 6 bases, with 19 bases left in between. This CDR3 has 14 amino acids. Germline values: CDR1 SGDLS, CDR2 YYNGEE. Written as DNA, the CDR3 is TGTGCCAGCGCCCGAACGGGGGTGGTGAATGGCTACACCTTC. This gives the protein CASARTGVVNGYTF. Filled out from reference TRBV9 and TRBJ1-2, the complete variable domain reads DSGVTQTPKHLITATGQRVTLRCSPRSGDLSVYWYQQSLDQGLQFLIQYYNGEERAKGNILERFSAQQFPDLHSELNLSSLELGDSALYFCASARTGVVNGYTFGSGTRLTVV.

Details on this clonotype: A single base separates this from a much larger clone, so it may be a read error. The CDR3 reads CASSEAGLAKSIQYF. In nucleotides, the CDR3 is TGTGCCAGCAGTGAAGCCGGACTAGCCAAAAGCATTCAGTACTTC. This chain links TRBV2 with TRBJ2-4; 8 bases agree with TRBD2. Germline lookup yields CDR1 SNHLY and CDR2 FYNNEI. The CDR3 loop spans 15 amino acids.

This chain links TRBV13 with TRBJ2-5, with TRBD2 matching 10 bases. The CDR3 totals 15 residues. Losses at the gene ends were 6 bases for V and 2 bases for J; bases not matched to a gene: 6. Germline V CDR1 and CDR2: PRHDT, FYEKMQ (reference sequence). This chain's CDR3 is CASSTWTSGQETQYF. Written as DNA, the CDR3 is TGTGCCAGCAGTACCTGGACTAGCGGTCAAGAGACCCAGTACTTC.

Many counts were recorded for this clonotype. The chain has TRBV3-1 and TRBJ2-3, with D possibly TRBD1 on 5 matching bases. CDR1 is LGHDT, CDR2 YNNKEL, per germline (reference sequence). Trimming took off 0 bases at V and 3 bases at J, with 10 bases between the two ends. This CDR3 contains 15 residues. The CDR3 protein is CASSQDVGPTDTQYF. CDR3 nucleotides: TGTGCCAGCAGCCAAGATGTGGGGCCGACAGATACGCAGTATTTT.

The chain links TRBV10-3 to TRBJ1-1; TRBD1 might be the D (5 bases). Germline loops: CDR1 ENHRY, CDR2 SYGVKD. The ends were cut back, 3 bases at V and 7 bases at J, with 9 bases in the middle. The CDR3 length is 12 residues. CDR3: CAISDVGGEAFF. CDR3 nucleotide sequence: TGTGCCATCAGTGATGTGGGGGGTGAAGCTTTCTTT.

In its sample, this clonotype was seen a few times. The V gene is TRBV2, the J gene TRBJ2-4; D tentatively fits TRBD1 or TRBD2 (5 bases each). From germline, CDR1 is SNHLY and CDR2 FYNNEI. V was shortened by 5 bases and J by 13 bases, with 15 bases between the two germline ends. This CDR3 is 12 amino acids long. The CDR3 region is CASSSTGPKQYF. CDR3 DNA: TGTGCCAGCAGTTCGACGGGACCGAAACAGTACTTC.

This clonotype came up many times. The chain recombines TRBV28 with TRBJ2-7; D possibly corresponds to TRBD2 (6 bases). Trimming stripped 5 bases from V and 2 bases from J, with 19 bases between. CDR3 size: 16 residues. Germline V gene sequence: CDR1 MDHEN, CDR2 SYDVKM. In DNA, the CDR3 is TGTGCCAGCAGTCCCTTGGGGGTAGGCGGGACCTACGAGCAGTACTTC. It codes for CASSPLGVGGTYEQYF.

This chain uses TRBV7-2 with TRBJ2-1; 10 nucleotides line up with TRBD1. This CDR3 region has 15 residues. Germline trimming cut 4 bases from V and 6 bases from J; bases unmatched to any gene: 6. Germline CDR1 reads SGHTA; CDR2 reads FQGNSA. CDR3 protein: CASSSDRGSFNEQFF. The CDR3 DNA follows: TGTGCCAGCAGCTCGGACAGGGGGTCTTTCAATGAGCAGTTCTTC.

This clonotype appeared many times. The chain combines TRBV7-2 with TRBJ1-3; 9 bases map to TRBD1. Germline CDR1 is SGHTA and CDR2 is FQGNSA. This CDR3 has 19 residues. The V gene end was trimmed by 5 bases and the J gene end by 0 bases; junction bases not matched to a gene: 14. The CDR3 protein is CASSAPGQGAPSSGNTIYF. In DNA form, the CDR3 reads TGTGCCAGCAGCGCACCGGGACAGGGAGCCCCGTCCTCTGGAAACACCATATATTTT.

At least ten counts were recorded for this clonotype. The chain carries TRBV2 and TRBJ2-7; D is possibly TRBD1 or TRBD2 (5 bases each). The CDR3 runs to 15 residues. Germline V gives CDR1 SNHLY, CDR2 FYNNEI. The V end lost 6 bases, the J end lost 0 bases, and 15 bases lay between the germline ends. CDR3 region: CASSQGAGSSYEQYF. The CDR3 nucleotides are TGTGCCAGCAGCCAAGGGGCAGGGAGCTCCTACGAGCAGTACTTC.

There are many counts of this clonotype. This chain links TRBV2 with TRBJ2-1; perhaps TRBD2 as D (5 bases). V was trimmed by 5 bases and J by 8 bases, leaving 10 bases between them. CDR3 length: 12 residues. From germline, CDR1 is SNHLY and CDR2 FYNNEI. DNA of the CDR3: TGTGCCAGCAGTAGCGGTTTCGATGAGCAGTTCTTC. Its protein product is CASSSGFDEQFF.

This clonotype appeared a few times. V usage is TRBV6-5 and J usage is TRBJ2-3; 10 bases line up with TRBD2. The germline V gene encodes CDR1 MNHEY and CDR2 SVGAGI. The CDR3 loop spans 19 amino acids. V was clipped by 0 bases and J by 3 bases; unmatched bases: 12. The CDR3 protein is CASSYSIGAGGPETDTQYF. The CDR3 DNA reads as TGTGCCAGCAGTTACTCGATAGGAGCGGGGGGGCCGGAGACAGATACGCAGTATTTT.

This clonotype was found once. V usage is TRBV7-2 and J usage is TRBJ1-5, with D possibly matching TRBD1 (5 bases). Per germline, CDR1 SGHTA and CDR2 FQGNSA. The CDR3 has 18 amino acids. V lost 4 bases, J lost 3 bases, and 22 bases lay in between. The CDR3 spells CASSSWFRGATNNQPQHF. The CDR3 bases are TGTGCCAGCAGCTCCTGGTTCAGAGGGGCGACCAACAATCAGCCCCAGCATTTT. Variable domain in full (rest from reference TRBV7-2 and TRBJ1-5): GAGVSQSPSNKVTEKGKDVELRCDPISGHTALYWYRQSLGQGLEFLIYFQGNSAPDKSGLPSDRFSAERTGGSVSTLTIQRTQQEDSAVYLCASSSWFRGATNNQPQHFGDGTRLSIL.

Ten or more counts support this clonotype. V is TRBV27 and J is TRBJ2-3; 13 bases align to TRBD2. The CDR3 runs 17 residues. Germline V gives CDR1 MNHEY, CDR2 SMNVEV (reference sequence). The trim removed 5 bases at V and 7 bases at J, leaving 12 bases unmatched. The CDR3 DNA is TGTGCCAGCAGTGCTCCGACTAGCGGGGGGCCGGCAAATACGCAGTATTTT. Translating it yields CASSAPTSGGPANTQYF.

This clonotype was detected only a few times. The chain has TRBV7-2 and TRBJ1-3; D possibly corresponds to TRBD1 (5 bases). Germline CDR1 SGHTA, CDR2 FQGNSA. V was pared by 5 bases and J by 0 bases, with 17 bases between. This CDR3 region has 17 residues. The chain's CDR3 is CASSTPGDGVSGNTIYF. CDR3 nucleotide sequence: TGTGCCAGCAGCACCCCTGGGGACGGAGTCTCTGGAAACACCATATATTTT.